This is a list of T cell receptor beta chains from one sample in a study of response to subunit inactivated influenza vaccine. One entry per CDR3 protein, called by TCRdb with MiXCR from the RT-PCR reads. In the table there are roughly 500,000 distinct CDR3 sequences, 15% to 20% of which are singletons. Sample: CD4+ T cells sorted from PBMCs, taken roughly 24 months after vaccination. These receptors all stem from a man aged 45 to 70 who received an inactivated influenza vaccine. CDR3s include the opening cysteine and the closing phenylalanine or tryptophan. Fields, in order: CDR3 length, clone size, D gene, J gene, V gene, CDR3 DNA, CDR3 protein. D genes are given only for firm matches. Not every row has a clone size; where given, it reads once, few, many or a size class.

>15|.|TRBD1|TRBJ1-6|TRBV28
TGTGCCAGCAGTTCCCCGGGACAGGGCGGTTCACCCCTCCACTTT
CASSSPGQGGSPLHF
>11|few|.|TRBJ1-1|TRBV7-2
TGTGCCAGCATCCCGGGGGGTCAAGCTTTCTTT
CASIPGGQAFF
>15|few|TRBD1|TRBJ2-3|TRBV10-3
TGTGCCATCGGTTCCGGGACAGGCCGCACAGATACGCAGTATTTT
CAIGSGTGRTDTQYF
>15|many|TRBD2|TRBJ2-1|TRBV27
TGTGCCAGCAGTTTAAAAGGCGGGGGGACCCCTGAGCAGTTCTTC
CASSLKGGGTPEQFF
>14|few|.|TRBJ1-1|TRBV5-1
TGCGCCAGCAGCCCATCCGGACACCACACTGAAGCTTTCTTT
CASSPSGHHTEAFF
>13|many|.|TRBJ2-2|TRBV7-6
TGTGCCAGCAGCTTAGGTTATTTGGGGGAGCTGTTTTTT
CASSLGYLGELFF
>14|many|.|TRBJ2-5|TRBV5-1
TGCGCCAGCAGCTTGATGTCTCTGCTGGAGACCCAGTACTTC
CASSLMSLLETQYF
>14|few|TRBD1|TRBJ2-4|TRBV3-1
TGTGCCAGCAGCCGGACAGGGGGCGCAAACATTCAGTACTTC
CASSRTGGANIQYF
>13|.|.|TRBJ1-6|TRBV3-1
TGTGCCAGCAGCCGGGGACCCCCCGAGCAACTCCACTTT
CASSRGPPEQLHF
>14|.|.|TRBJ1-5|TRBV2
TGTGCCAGCAGACTTGACGGGTTCGGTCAGCCCCAGCATTTT
CASRLDGFGQPQHF
>16|many|.|TRBJ1-6|TRBV20-1
TGCAGTGCACCGAAAGGGACTAGCTCCTATAATTCACCCCTCCACTTT
CSAPKGTSSYNSPLHF
>12|.|.|TRBJ1-2|TRBV24-1
TGTGCCACCAGTGATTTCAGGGGCGGCTACACCTTC
CATSDFRGGYTF
>14|.|TRBD1|TRBJ2-5|TRBV12-3/TRBV12-4
TGTGCCAGCAGCTTCCGGGACAGGAAAGAGACCCAGTACTTC
CASSFRDRKETQYF
>13|.|.|TRBJ2-7|TRBV20-1
TGCAGTGCTCCCCGGGCAGGGAGCTACGAGCAGTACTTC
CSAPRAGSYEQYF
>14|.|.|TRBJ2-4|TRBV3-1
TGTGCCAGCAGCCAAGATCACACAATAAACATTCAGTACTTC
CASSQDHTINIQYF
>12|.|TRBD1|TRBJ2-1|TRBV29-1
TGCAGCGCCGACAGGGTACGGGGTGAGCAGTTCTTC
CSADRVRGEQFF
>14|.|.|TRBJ2-7|TRBV20-1
TGCAGTGCTAGAGATCTCGGCGAACACTACGAGCAGTACTTC
CSARDLGEHYEQYF
>14|few|.|TRBJ1-5|TRBV5-1
TGCGCCAGCAGCTCAGACGTAAGCAATCAGCCCCAGCATTTT
CASSSDVSNQPQHF
>14|.|TRBD2|TRBJ2-3|TRBV5-1
TGCGCCAGCAGCGCCGGGACTAGCGCAGATACGCAGTATTTT
CASSAGTSADTQYF
>14|few|.|TRBJ1-1|TRBV12-3/TRBV12-4
TGTGCCAGCAGTCTCACTCTGGGGAACACTGAAGCTTTCTTT
CASSLTLGNTEAFF
>17|.|TRBD1|TRBJ2-6|TRBV4-3
TGCGCCAGCAGCCAAGAGATGACAGGGGCCGGGGCCAACGTCCTGACTTTC
CASSQEMTGAGANVLTF
>13|few|TRBD1|TRBJ2-5|TRBV10-3
TGTGCCATCAGGGGGACAGGGGAAGAGACCCAGTACTTC
CAIRGTGEETQYF
>14|.|.|TRBJ2-1|TRBV2
TGTGCCAGCAGTGTTCAGGGGGGCTACAATGAGCAGTTCTTC
CASSVQGGYNEQFF
>15|many|TRBD1|TRBJ2-2|TRBV18
TGTGCCAGCTCGCGGGGACAGGCGAACACCGGGGAGCTGTTTTTT
CASSRGQANTGELFF
>15|.|.|TRBJ2-5|TRBV7-9
TGTGCCAGCAGCCGAGGGGGGACATACCAAGAGACCCAGTACTTC
CASSRGGTYQETQYF
>12|.|.|TRBJ2-7|TRBV30
TGTGCCTGGAGTCCGAGGGGAATCGAGCAGTACTTC
CAWSPRGIEQYF
>15|.|TRBD1|TRBJ2-3|TRBV19
TGTGCCAACATCGCGGGACAGGCTAGCACAGATACGCAGTATTTT
CANIAGQASTDTQYF
>15|few|TRBD2|TRBJ2-1|TRBV20-1
TGCAGTGCTCCTAGACTAGCGGGACGCATTAATGAGCAGTTCTTC
CSAPRLAGRINEQFF
>16|few|TRBD2|TRBJ2-3|TRBV9
TGTGCCAGCAGCGTAGTAGGGACTAGCGGCACAGATACGCAGTATTTT
CASSVVGTSGTDTQYF
>14|few|.|TRBJ2-1|TRBV12-3/TRBV12-4
TGTGCCAGCAGTTTTGGCAATTCCTACAATGAGCAGTTCTTC
CASSFGNSYNEQFF
>14|.|TRBD2|TRBJ2-7|TRBV6-2/TRBV6-3
TGTGCCAGCAGTTACGGGACTACTGTTTACGAGCAGTACTTC
CASSYGTTVYEQYF
>14|.|.|TRBJ2-3|TRBV7-9
TGTGCCAGCAGCTCGGTTACTAGCACAGATACGCAGTATTTT
CASSSVTSTDTQYF
>16|.|.|TRBJ1-5|TRBV12-3/TRBV12-4
TGTGCCAGCAGTTTTCATTTCGCAGGGGACGATCAGCCCCAGCATTTT
CASSFHFAGDDQPQHF
>14|few|TRBD2|TRBJ2-5|TRBV6-1
TGTGCCAGCAGTGAAGCCGGGACTAGCGAGACCCAGTACTTC
CASSEAGTSETQYF
>15|.|.|TRBJ2-5|TRBV11-2
TGTGCCAGCAGCTTAGCAAGGGCCGGTTCAGAGACCCAGTACTTC
CASSLARAGSETQYF
>13|many|.|TRBJ1-1|TRBV6-1
TGTGCCAGCAGGGGGGGCGGGAGTACTGAAGCTTTCTTT
CASRGGGSTEAFF
>17|many|.|TRBJ1-2|TRBV21-1
TGTGCCAGCAGCAAAGACGGGACAGGGGGCGATATCGACGGCTACACCTTC
CASSKDGTGGDIDGYTF
>12|many|.|TRBJ2-3|TRBV7-2
TGTGCCAGCAGCTTTCTCACAGATACGCAGTATTTT
CASSFLTDTQYF
>15|few|.|TRBJ2-3|TRBV10-1
TGCGCCAGCAGTGAGTCGGGGCACAGCACAGATACGCAGTATTTT
CASSESGHSTDTQYF
>12|many|.|TRBJ2-7|TRBV20-1
TGCAGTGCTACCCCCGGGGTGGGGGAGCAGTACTTC
CSATPGVGEQYF
>12|.|.|TRBJ1-2|TRBV7-9
TGTGCCAGCAGCTTAGACCAGCACGGCTACACCTTC
CASSLDQHGYTF
>15|few|TRBD1|TRBJ2-7|TRBV20-1
TGCAGTGCTGCCCGTACCGGGACAGGGGTAAACGAGCAGTACTTC
CSAARTGTGVNEQYF
>15|.|TRBD1|TRBJ2-3|TRBV7-2
TGTGCCAGCAGCCAGGGACAGCCTGGCACCGATACGCAGTATTTT
CASSQGQPGTDTQYF
>20|few|.|TRBJ1-2|TRBV6-2/TRBV6-3
TGTGCCAGCAGTTACTCATTATGGGGGGTAGGACCCCAAACAAATAGCGGCTACACCTTC
CASSYSLWGVGPQTNSGYTF
>13|.|.|TRBJ1-5|TRBV7-9
TGTGCCAGCAGCTCCGCTTCCAATCAGCCCCAGCATTTT
CASSSASNQPQHF
>13|.|.|TRBJ1-2|TRBV14
TGTGCCAGCAGCCAAGGTGCCGGGCGCGGCTACACCTTC
CASSQGAGRGYTF
>13|.|.|TRBJ1-6|TRBV6-5
TGTGCCAGCAGTTCACCGGGGAATTCACCCCTCCACTTT
CASSSPGNSPLHF
>13|.|.|TRBJ2-5|TRBV5-6
TGTGCCAGCAGCTTGGGTCCTGGGAAGACCCAGTACTTC
CASSLGPGKTQYF
>13|few|.|TRBJ1-1|TRBV7-9
TGTGCCAGCAGCTCGGGGACAACGGATGAAGCTTTCTTT
CASSSGTTDEAFF